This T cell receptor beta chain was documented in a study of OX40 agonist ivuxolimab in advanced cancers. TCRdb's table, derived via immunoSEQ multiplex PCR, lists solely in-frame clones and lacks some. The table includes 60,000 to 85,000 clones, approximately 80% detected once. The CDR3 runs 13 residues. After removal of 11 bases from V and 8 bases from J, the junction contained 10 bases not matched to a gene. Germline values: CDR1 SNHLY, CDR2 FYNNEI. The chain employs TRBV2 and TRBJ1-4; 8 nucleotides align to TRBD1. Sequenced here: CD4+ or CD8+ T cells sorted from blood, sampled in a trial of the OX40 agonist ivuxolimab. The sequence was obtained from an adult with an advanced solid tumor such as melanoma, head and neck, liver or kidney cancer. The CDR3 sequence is CAGRQGPREKLFF. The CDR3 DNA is TGTGCCGGGAGACAGGGGCCGAGGGAAAAACTGTTTTTT.